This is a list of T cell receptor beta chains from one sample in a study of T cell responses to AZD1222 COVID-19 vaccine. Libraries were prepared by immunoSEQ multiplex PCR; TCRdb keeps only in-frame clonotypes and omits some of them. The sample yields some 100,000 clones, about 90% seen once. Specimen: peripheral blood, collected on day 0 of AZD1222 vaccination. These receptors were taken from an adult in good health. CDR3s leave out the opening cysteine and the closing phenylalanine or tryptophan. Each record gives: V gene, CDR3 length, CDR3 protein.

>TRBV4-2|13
ASSQVSGGANTQY
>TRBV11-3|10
ASSLGQNTQY
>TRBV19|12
ATAPGQGYQPQH
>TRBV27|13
ASSPIAGGLYEQY
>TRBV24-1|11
ATGQGVSDTQY
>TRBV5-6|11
ASSSTKNTEAF
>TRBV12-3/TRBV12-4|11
AYQGDSGNTIY
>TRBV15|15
ATSRGLLAGVTYEQY
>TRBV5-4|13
ASSLESGVSYEQY
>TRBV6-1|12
ASSERIGNQPQH
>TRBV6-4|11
ASSLDRDQPQH
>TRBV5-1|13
ASTVGTSGNNEQF
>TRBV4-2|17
ASSQDTIQGTGWNEKLF
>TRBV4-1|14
ASSLTAGWTNEKLF
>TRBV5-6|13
ASSRDRLFSYEQY
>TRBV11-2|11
ASSLEPQGASY
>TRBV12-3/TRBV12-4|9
ASTSVGGYT
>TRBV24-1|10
ATFASLCGYT
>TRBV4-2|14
ASSQNNLGTGNTIY
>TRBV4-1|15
ASSRTPSGTSYNEQF
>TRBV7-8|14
ASSLPTGGVYEKLF
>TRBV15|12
ATSRGGAAPEAF
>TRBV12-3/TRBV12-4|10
ASSYAAGEAF
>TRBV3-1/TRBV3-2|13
ASSQAQAGKETQY
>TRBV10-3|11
ASGENANEKLF
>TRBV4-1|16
ASSQDFMQRASGNTIY
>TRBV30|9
AWSLRSLAF
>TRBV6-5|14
ASSYSGDWGNTEAF
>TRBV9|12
ASSVDAGSYEQY
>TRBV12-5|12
ASGYTGTNEKLF
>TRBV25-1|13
ASSESGARTDTQY
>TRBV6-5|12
ASSYLLASDTQY
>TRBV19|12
ASSPGRGNSPLH
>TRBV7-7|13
ASSRDSRKGETQY
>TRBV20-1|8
SASRDEQY
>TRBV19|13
ASSIDDQGRSPLH
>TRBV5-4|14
ASSPLVRGNGETQY
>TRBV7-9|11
ASSASVGTEAF
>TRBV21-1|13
ASSKRLAGVNEQF
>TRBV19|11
ASSTRVHQPQH
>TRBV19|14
ATNSPQGGITQPQH
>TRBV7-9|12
ASSSGTGFSEAF
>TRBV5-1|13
ASSFTGRFPYEQY
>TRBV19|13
ASSILRTGVKGYT
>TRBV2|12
ASSSTWGGQPQH
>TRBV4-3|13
ASSQGGNGKETQY
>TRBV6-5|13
ASRPQGWHEDTQY
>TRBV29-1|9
SVETFRTIY
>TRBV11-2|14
ASSLPGSLSGNTIY
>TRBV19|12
ASSIRDTHQPQH
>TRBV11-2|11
ASSFDRVAGYT
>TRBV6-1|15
ASSEGVARPPRETQY
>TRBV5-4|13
ASSRDRDRGDTQY
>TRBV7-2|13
ASSLGTGSDQPQH
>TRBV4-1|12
ASSQDWGGDTQY
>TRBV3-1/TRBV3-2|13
ASSLRQGLPGELF
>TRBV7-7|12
ASSLAQGGTEAF
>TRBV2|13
ASSERTSGRNEQF
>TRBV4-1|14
ASSQGRADSNQPQH